These T cell receptor beta chains were read from a single sample in a study of blood T cells in healthy people across ages. From the 5' RACE reads, TCRdb called clonotypes with MiXCR, one entry per CDR3 protein. The data show 850,000 to 1,000,000 distinct CDR3 sequences, around 48% seen once. Source material: blood. These receptors all come from a man aged 25 to 45 in good health. CDR3s include the opening cysteine and the closing phenylalanine or tryptophan. Fields, in order: D gene, V gene, clone size, J gene, CDR3 DNA, CDR3 protein. A D gene is named only where the DNA matches it firmly. The listing skips clone size in some rows; elsewhere it reads once, few, many or a size class.

>TRBD2|TRBV27|.|TRBJ2-1
TGTGCCAGCAGTCCCTATTTGAGACTAGCGGGGGGGCGGGGTTCTAATGAGCAGTTCTTC
CASSPYLRLAGGRGSNEQFF
>TRBD1|TRBV20-1|.|TRBJ2-7
TGCAGTGCTAGGGCCCCGACAGGGAACTCCTACGAGCAGTACTTC
CSARAPTGNSYEQYF
>.|TRBV7-3|.|TRBJ2-6
TGTGCCAGCAGCTCCCTGGGGGACCCCCGCTCTGGGGCCAACGTCCTGACTTTC
CASSSLGDPRSGANVLTF
>TRBD1|TRBV6-1|few|TRBJ1-6
TGTGCCAGCAGTGAACACAGGGGGCCTAATTCACCCCTCCACTTT
CASSEHRGPNSPLHF
>.|TRBV29-1|.|TRBJ1-2
TGCAGCGTGGCAGCCTCCCAGGGCTACACCTTC
CSVAASQGYTF
>TRBD2|TRBV6-2/TRBV6-3|.|TRBJ2-7
TGTGCCAGCAGTTACGGCGCGGGAGGGCGGTTAGGCGAGCAGTACTTC
CASSYGAGGRLGEQYF
>.|TRBV7-2|.|TRBJ2-7
TGTGCCAGCAGCGTAGATAGGGAAACCCACGAGCAGTACTTC
CASSVDRETHEQYF
>.|TRBV20-1|.|TRBJ2-1
TGCAGTGCTAGACTTAGCAGGGAGCAGTTCTTC
CSARLSREQFF
>TRBD1|TRBV2|.|TRBJ2-1
TGTGCCAGCAGTGAGACAGGGTTCGGCAATGAGCAGTTCTTC
CASSETGFGNEQFF
>.|TRBV15|.|TRBJ2-2
TGTGCCACCAGCAGAGTCATTTTGAGTGGGAACACCGGGGAGCTGTTTTTT
CATSRVILSGNTGELFF
>.|TRBV12-3/TRBV12-4|.|TRBJ2-1
TGTGCCAGCAGTCAAGGGCCGAACAATGAGCAGTTCTTC
CASSQGPNNEQFF
>TRBD1|TRBV20-1|.|TRBJ2-4
TGCAGTACCAACAGGGGGTTGGCCAAAAACATTCAGTACTTC
CSTNRGLAKNIQYF
>.|TRBV12-3/TRBV12-4|few|TRBJ2-5
TGTGCCAGCAGTTTCGTGGGGGAGACCCAGTACTTC
CASSFVGETQYF
>TRBD1|TRBV4-1|few|TRBJ1-2
TGCGCCAGCAGCCAAGATGTAGGGACAGGGTACGGCTACACCTTC
CASSQDVGTGYGYTF
>.|TRBV11-3|few|TRBJ2-5
TGTGCCAGCAGCTCGGGACGAAACCAAGAGACCCAGTACTTC
CASSSGRNQETQYF
>.|TRBV4-3|.|TRBJ2-7
TGCGCCAGCAGCCAAGGGGGTAGCGGACCCTACGAGCAGTACTTC
CASSQGGSGPYEQYF
>.|TRBV14|.|TRBJ2-7
TGTGCCAGCAGCCAAGAGGCAGGGTTCAGCGAGCAGTACTTC
CASSQEAGFSEQYF
>.|TRBV5-1|few|TRBJ2-7
TGCGCCAGCAACCCGGACAGATCCTACGAGCAGTACTTC
CASNPDRSYEQYF
>TRBD1|TRBV12-3/TRBV12-4|.|TRBJ1-2
TGTGCCAGCAGTTTAGAAGGACAGGGGAGGGGTGGCTACACCTTC
CASSLEGQGRGGYTF
>.|TRBV6-6|.|TRBJ2-7
TGTGCCAGCAGTTACGTATCCGGGCCCCGCGAGCAGTACTTC
CASSYVSGPREQYF
>.|TRBV5-1|.|TRBJ2-3
TGCGCCAGCAGCCAGGAGGGCAGGACTAGCACAGATACGCAGTATTTT
CASSQEGRTSTDTQYF
>.|TRBV5-1|.|TRBJ1-6
TGCGCCAGCAGCACCAGGGGCGAGGCCTATAATTCACCCCTCCACTTT
CASSTRGEAYNSPLHF
>TRBD1|TRBV7-2|.|TRBJ2-3
TGTGCCAGCAGCCCGCAGGGGGTTCCAGATACGCAGTATTTT
CASSPQGVPDTQYF
>TRBD1|TRBV20-1|.|TRBJ1-5
TGCAGTGTTGAGGACAGGGGCCAAAATCAGCCCCAGCATTTT
CSVEDRGQNQPQHF